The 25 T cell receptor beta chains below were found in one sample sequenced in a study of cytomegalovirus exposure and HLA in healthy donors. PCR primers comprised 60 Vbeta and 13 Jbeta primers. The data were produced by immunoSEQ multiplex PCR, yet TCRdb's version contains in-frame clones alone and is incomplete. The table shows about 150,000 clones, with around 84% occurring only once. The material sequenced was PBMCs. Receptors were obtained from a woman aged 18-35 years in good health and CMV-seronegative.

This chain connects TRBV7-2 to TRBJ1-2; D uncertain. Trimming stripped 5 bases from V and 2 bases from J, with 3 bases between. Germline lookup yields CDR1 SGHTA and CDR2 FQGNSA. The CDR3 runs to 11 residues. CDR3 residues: CASSLNYGYTF. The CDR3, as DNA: TGTGCCAGCAGCCTGAACTATGGCTACACCTTC.

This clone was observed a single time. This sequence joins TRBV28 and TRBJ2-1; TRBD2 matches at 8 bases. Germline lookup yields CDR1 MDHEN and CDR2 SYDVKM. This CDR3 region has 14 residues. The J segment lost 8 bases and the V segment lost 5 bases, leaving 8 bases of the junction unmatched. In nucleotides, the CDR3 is TGTGCCAGCAGTGTCAGCGGGAGTCAGGATGAGCAGTTCTTC. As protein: CASSVSGSQDEQFF.

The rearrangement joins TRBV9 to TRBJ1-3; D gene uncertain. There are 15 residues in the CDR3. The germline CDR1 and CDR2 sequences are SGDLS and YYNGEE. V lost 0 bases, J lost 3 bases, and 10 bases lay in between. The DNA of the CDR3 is TGTGCCAGCAGCGTAGTAGCAGAGATTGGAAACACCATATATTTT. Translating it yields CASSVVAEIGNTIYF.

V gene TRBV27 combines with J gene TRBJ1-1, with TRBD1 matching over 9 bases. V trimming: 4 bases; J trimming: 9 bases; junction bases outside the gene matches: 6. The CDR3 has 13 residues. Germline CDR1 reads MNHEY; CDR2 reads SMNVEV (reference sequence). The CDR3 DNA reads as TGTGCCAGCAGTTGGGACAGGGAACGGCAAGCTTTCTTT. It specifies CASSWDRERQAFF.

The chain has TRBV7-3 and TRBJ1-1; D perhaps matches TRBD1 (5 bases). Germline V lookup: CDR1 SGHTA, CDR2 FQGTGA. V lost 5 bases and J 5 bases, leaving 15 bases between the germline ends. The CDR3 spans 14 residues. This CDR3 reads CASSPGRGRTEAFF. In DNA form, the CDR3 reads TGTGCCAGCAGCCCCGGCCGGGGGAGGACTGAAGCTTTCTTT.

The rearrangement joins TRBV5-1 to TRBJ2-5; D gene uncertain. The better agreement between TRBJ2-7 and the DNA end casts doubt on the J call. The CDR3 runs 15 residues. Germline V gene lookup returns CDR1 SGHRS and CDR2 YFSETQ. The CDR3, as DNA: TGCGCCAGCAGCCCCTTCAGCGCGCAAGGCAACGAGCAGTACTTC. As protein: CASSPFSAQGNEQYF.

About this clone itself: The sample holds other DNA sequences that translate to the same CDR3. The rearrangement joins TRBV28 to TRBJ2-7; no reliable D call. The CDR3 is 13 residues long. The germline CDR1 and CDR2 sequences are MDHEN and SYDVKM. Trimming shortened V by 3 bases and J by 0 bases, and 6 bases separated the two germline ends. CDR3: CASSFPSSYEQYF. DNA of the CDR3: TGTGCCAGCAGTTTTCCGAGCTCCTACGAGCAGTACTTC.

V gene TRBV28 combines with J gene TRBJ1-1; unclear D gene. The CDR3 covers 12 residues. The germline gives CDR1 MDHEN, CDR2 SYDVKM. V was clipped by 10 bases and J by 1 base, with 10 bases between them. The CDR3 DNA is TGTGCCACGGCGGTTGGGAACACTGAAGCTTTCTTT. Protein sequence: CATAVGNTEAFF.

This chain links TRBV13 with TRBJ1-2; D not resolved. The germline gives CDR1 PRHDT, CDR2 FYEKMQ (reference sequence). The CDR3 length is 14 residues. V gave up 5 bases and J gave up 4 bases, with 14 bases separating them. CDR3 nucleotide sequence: TGTGCCAGCAGCCCGCGGCGGGGAACCTATGGCTACACCTTC. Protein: CASSPRRGTYGYTF. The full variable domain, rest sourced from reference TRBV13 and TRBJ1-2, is AAGVIQSPRHLIKEKRETATLKCYPIPRHDTVYWYQQGPGQDPQFLISFYEKMQSDKGSIPDRFSAQQFSDYHSELNMSSLELGDSALYFCASSPRRGTYGYTFGSGTRLTVV.

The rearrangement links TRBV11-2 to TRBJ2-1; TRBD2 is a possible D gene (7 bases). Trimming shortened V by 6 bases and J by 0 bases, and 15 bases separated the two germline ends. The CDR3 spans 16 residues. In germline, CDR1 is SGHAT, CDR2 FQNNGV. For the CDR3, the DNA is TGTGCCAGCAGGGGGTGGGGGGGGCGCTCCTACAATGAGCAGTTCTTC. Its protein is CASRGWGGRSYNEQFF.

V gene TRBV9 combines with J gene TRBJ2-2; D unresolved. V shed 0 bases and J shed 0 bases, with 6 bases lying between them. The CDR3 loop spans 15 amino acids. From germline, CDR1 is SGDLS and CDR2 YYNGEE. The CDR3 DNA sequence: TGTGCCAGCAGCGTAGGCGGTGCGAACACCGGGGAGCTGTTTTTT. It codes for CASSVGGANTGELFF.

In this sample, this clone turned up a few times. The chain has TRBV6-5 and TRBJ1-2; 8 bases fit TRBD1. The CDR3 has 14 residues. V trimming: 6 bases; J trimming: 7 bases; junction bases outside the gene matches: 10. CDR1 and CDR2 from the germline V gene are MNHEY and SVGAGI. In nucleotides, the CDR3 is TGTGCCAGCAGACCAACAGGGGGACCTGGTGGCTACACCTTC. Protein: CASRPTGGPGGYTF.

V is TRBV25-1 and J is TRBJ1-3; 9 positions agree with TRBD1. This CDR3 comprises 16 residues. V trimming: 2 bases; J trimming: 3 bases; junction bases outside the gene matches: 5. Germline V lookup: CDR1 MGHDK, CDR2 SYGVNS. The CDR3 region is CASSEKGTGIGNTIYF. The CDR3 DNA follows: TGTGCCAGCAGTGAAAAGGGGACAGGGATTGGAAACACCATATATTTT.

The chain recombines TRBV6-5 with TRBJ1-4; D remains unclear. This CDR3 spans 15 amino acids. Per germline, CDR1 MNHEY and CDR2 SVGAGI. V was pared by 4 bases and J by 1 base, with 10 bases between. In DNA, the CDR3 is TGTGCCAGCAGTTCCCTCAGTCTAACTAATGAAAAACTGTTTTTT. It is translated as CASSSLSLTNEKLFF.

The CDR3 region has the DNA TGTGCCAGCAGCGCGCAGGGCCGTGGGAAACTGTTTTTT. Its protein product is CASSAQGRGKLFF. The chain joins TRBV9 to TRBJ1-4, with D tentatively TRBD1 (5 bases). The CDR3 extends over 13 amino acids. Germline CDR1 reads SGDLS; CDR2 reads YYNGEE. V dropped 3 bases and J dropped 11 bases, with 14 bases sitting between them.

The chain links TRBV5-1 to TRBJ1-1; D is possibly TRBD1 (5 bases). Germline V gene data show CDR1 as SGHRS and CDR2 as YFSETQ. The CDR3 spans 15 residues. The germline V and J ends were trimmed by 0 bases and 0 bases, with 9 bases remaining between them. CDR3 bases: TGCGCCAGCAGCTTGGGTCGGGGGATGAACACTGAAGCTTTCTTT. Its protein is CASSLGRGMNTEAFF.

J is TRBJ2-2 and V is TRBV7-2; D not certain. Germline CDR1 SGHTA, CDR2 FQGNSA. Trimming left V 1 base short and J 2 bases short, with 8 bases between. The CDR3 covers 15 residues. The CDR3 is CASSLGRPNTGELFF. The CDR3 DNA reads TGTGCCAGCAGCTTAGGGCGGCCCAACACCGGGGAGCTGTTTTTT.

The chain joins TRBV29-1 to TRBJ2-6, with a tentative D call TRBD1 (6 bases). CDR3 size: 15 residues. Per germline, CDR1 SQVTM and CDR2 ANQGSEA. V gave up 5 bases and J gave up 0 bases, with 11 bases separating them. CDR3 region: CSVSTGSSGANVLTF. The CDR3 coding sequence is TGCAGCGTTTCCACAGGGAGCTCTGGGGCCAACGTCCTGACTTTC.

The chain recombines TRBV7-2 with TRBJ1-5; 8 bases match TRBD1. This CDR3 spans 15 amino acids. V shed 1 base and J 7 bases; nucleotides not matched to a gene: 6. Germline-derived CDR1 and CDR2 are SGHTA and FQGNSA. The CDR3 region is CASSLGDRLIQPQHF. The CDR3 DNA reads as TGTGCCAGCAGCTTAGGGGACAGGTTGATACAGCCCCAGCATTTT.

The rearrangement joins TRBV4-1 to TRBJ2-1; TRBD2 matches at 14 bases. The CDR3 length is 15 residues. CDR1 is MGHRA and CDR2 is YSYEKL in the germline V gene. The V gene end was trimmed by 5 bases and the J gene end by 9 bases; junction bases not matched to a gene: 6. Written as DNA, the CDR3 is TGCGCCAGCAGCTGGGGACTAGCGGGGGCGGGTGAGCAGTTCTTC. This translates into CASSWGLAGAGEQFF.

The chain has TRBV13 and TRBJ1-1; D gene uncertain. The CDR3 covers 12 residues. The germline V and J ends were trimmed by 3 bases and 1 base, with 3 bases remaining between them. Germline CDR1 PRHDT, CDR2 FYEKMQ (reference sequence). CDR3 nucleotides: TGTGCCAGCAGCTTCCAGAACACTGAAGCTTTCTTT. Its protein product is CASSFQNTEAFF.

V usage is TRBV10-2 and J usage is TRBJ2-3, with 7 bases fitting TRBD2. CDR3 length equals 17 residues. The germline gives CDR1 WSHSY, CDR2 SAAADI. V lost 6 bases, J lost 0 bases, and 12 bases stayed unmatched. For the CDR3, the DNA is TGCGCCAGCAGCTCAATCCGGGACTACGGTAGCACAGATACGCAGTATTTT. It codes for CASSSIRDYGSTDTQYF.

CDR3 in amino acids: CASSPRSQGWYGYTF. The CDR3 coding sequence is TGTGCCAGCAGCCCCCGGTCACAGGGCTGGTATGGCTACACCTTC. The chain uses TRBV7-6 and TRBJ1-2; the D gene is possibly TRBD1 (6 bases). The germline CDR1 and CDR2 sequences are SGHVS and FNYEAQ. The CDR3 extends over 15 amino acids. V shed 5 bases and J shed 5 bases, with 18 bases lying between them.

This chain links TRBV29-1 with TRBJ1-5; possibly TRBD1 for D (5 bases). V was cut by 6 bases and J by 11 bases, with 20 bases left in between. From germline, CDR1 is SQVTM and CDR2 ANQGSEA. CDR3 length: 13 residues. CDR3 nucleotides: TGCAGCGTAAGGACCGGGGGTGCGGGGGCCCAGCATTTT. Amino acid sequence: CSVRTGGAGAQHF.

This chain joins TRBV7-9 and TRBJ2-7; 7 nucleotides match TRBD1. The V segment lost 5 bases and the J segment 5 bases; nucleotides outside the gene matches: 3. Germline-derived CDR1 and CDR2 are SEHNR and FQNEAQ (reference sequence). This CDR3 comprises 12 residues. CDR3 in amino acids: CASSPDRDEQYF. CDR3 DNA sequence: TGTGCCAGCAGCCCAGACAGGGACGAGCAGTACTTC.